These T cell receptor beta chains were read from a single sample in a study of Graves' ophthalmopathy and Graves' hyperthyroidism. Via MiXCR, TCRdb re-called the multiplex PCR reads, giving one row per CDR3 protein. The table records some 1.1 million distinct CDR3 sequences, about 38% of them present only once. Material for sequencing was peripheral blood or thyroid tissue (not recorded which). The receptors stem from an adult man with Graves' hyperthyroidism. Each CDR3 is given with its conserved first and last residue. A D gene is named only where the DNA matches it firmly. A row's size may be missing; if present it is once, few, many or a size class.

v_gene	d_gene	abundance	j_gene	CDR3aa	CDR3nt
TRBV7-9	-	many	TRBJ2-5	CASTSMRTRQETQYF	TGTGCCAGCACCTCTATGAGGACACGCCAAGAGACCCAGTACTTC
TRBV6-5	-	few	TRBJ2-5	CASSPVPDTTQETQYF	TGTGCCAGCAGTCCCGTGCCCGACACCACTCAAGAGACCCAGTACTTC
TRBV15	-	-	TRBJ1-2	CATSRVQGYGYTF	TGTGCCACCAGTAGAGTACAGGGCTATGGCTACACCTTC
TRBV25-1	TRBD1	many	TRBJ1-5	CASSAHTGGGNQPQHF	TGTGCCAGCAGTGCCCACACAGGGGGTGGAAATCAGCCCCAGCATTTT
TRBV20-1	TRBD1	-	TRBJ2-2	CSARDRGLPGELFF	TGCAGTGCCCGGGACAGGGGGTTACCCGGGGAGCTGTTTTTT
TRBV20-1	TRBD1	many	TRBJ1-1	CSGKPWDSEAFF	TGCAGTGGAAAGCCTTGGGACAGTGAAGCTTTCTTT
TRBV29-1	-	many	TRBJ2-7	CSVNDGSYEQYF	TGCAGCGTAAACGACGGGTCCTACGAGCAGTACTTC
TRBV12-3/TRBV12-4	-	many	TRBJ2-7	CASSSSDSYEQYF	TGTGCCAGCAGTTCATCTGACTCCTACGAGCAGTACTTC
TRBV7-6	-	once	TRBJ2-7	CASRLGGGSDEQYF	TGCGCCAGCCGTCTGGGGGGCGGGTCTGACGAGCAGTACTTC
TRBV7-9	TRBD1	many	TRBJ1-1	CASSSTTGGNTEAFF	TGTGCCAGCAGCTCGACGACAGGGGGGAACACTGAAGCTTTCTTT
TRBV7-9	-	few	TRBJ2-7	CASSSTTGTFYYEQYF	TGTGCCAGCAGCTCCACGACCGGGACTTTTTACTACGAGCAGTACTTC
TRBV4-1	-	many	TRBJ1-6	CASSQAYRDTLSPLHF	TGCGCCAGCAGCCAAGCTTACCGGGACACCCTTTCACCCCTCCACTTT
TRBV7-8	-	-	TRBJ2-7	CASSVVSGERAYEQYF	TGTGCCAGCAGCGTCGTCTCGGGGGAGCGAGCCTACGAGCAGTACTTC
TRBV19	-	-	TRBJ1-4	CASGGGPVGEKLFF	TGTGCCAGTGGCGGAGGCCCAGTGGGTGAAAAACTGTTTTTT
TRBV20-1	-	many	TRBJ2-7	CSARDGGRSTGAYEQYF	TGCAGTGCTAGAGACGGGGGTAGGTCAACAGGGGCCTACGAGCAGTACTTC
TRBV9	TRBD1	-	TRBJ1-2	CASGDPGQGAADYGYTF	TGTGCCAGCGGAGACCCGGGACAGGGGGCCGCAGACTATGGCTACACCTTC
TRBV20-1	TRBD1	many	TRBJ2-7	CSARVQGQHYEQYF	TGCAGTGCTAGAGTACAGGGACAGCACTACGAGCAGTACTTC
TRBV29-1	TRBD2	-	TRBJ2-7	CSVPPQGGYNYEQYF	TGCAGCGTCCCCCCGCAGGGAGGGTACAACTACGAGCAGTACTTC
TRBV7-3	-	-	TRBJ2-2	CASSGGGLGTGELFF	TGTGCCAGCAGCGGAGGGGGGTTAGGAACCGGGGAGCTGTTTTTT
TRBV6-5	-	few	TRBJ2-2	CASSFLTGVGELFF	TGTGCCAGCAGTTTCCTTACGGGCGTCGGGGAGCTGTTTTTT
TRBV10-3	-	many	TRBJ1-2	CAISEGGRGYGYTF	TGTGCCATCAGTGAGGGGGGGCGCGGCTATGGCTACACCTTC
TRBV7-2	-	many	TRBJ2-7	CASSLGSGPDYEQYF	TGTGCCAGCAGCTTAGGGTCGGGACCTGACTACGAGCAGTACTTC
TRBV12-3/TRBV12-4	-	-	TRBJ1-3	CASAGRDSGNTIYF	TGTGCCAGCGCGGGCCGAGACTCTGGAAACACCATATATTTT
TRBV10-2	-	-	TRBJ2-5	CASSLRKTQYF	TGCGCCAGCAGTTTGAGAAAGACCCAGTACTTC
TRBV19	TRBD1	many	TRBJ1-1	CASSPRTGVTEAFF	TGTGCCAGTAGTCCCCGGACAGGGGTCACTGAAGCTTTCTTT
TRBV5-1	-	-	TRBJ2-7	CAGSLAGVRSYEQYF	TGCGCCGGCAGCTTGGCCGGGGTACGATCATACGAGCAGTACTTC
TRBV11-2	-	-	TRBJ1-6	CASSLKGGNSPLHF	TGTGCCAGCAGCTTAAAAGGGGGGAATTCACCCCTCCACTTT
TRBV4-1	-	-	TRBJ2-7	CASGQEFLRGYEQYF	TGCGCCAGCGGCCAAGAGTTCTTACGAGGCTACGAGCAGTACTTC
TRBV29-1	-	many	TRBJ2-2	CSVEKRANTGELFF	TGCAGCGTTGAAAAACGAGCGAACACCGGGGAGCTGTTTTTT
TRBV6-1	-	once	TRBJ1-5	CASSYRKVPSQPQHF	TGTGCCAGCAGTTACCGGAAGGTGCCAAGTCAGCCCCAGCATTTT
TRBV7-2	-	many	TRBJ1-6	CASSLMGTQPNSPLHF	TGTGCCAGCAGCTTGATGGGAACCCAACCCAATTCACCCCTCCACTTT
TRBV7-9	-	many	TRBJ1-1	CASRKGGTEAFF	TGTGCCAGCAGGAAAGGGGGGACAGAAGCTTTCTTT
TRBV10-3	-	-	TRBJ1-6	CAISEVRGFRSPLHF	TGTGCCATCAGTGAAGTGAGAGGGTTTCGGTCACCCCTCCACTTT
TRBV20-1	-	few	TRBJ1-1	CSASDPGTSNTEAFF	TGCAGTGCGTCAGACCCAGGGACATCGAACACTGAAGCTTTCTTT
TRBV14	-	-	TRBJ1-5	CASVSDSSFNQPQHF	TGTGCCAGCGTTTCGGACAGCTCCTTTAATCAGCCCCAGCATTTT
TRBV27	-	few	TRBJ1-6	CASSTGTPNSPLHF	TGTGCCAGCAGCACCGGGACGCCGAATTCACCCCTCCACTTT
TRBV29-1	-	few	TRBJ1-1	CSVEESRGNEAFF	TGCAGCGTTGAAGAATCCAGGGGTAATGAAGCTTTCTTT
TRBV20-1	TRBD2	-	TRBJ2-7	CSAQAGLAAYEQYF	TGCAGTGCCCAAGCGGGACTAGCGGCCTACGAGCAGTACTTC
TRBV15	-	-	TRBJ2-2	CATSRDGRDFANTGELFF	TGTGCCACCAGCAGAGATGGGCGGGATTTCGCGAACACCGGGGAGCTGTTTTTT
TRBV25-1	TRBD1	once	TRBJ1-3	CASTEGWDRVLSGNTIYF	TGTGCCAGCACCGAGGGGTGGGACAGGGTCCTTTCTGGAAACACCATATATTTT
TRBV4-2	-	-	TRBJ2-2	CASSQRRELFF	TGTGCCAGCAGCCAACGCCGGGAGCTGTTTTTT
TRBV12-3/TRBV12-4	TRBD2	-	TRBJ2-7	CASSGTSVGGNEQYF	TGTGCCAGCAGTGGGACTAGCGTCGGGGGTAACGAGCAGTACTTC
TRBV12-3/TRBV12-4	TRBD2	few	TRBJ2-7	CASSYPGTSSYEQYF	TGTGCCAGCAGTTACCCCGGGACTAGTTCCTACGAGCAGTACTTC
TRBV30	-	few	TRBJ1-1	CAWRKQGDRTEAFF	TGTGCCTGGAGAAAACAGGGTGATCGCACTGAAGCTTTCTTT
TRBV6-5	-	-	TRBJ2-7	CASSYVEGSVREQYF	TGTGCCAGCAGTTACGTCGAGGGTTCTGTTCGCGAGCAGTACTTC
TRBV11-2	-	many	TRBJ1-5	CASSLSGDSGQPQHF	TGTGCCAGCAGCTTAAGTGGGGATTCGGGTCAGCCCCAGCATTTT
TRBV6-1	-	-	TRBJ2-7	CASSYYYYEQYF	TGTGCCAGCAGTTATTACTACTACGAGCAGTACTTC
TRBV11-1	-	many	TRBJ2-5	CASSSTEGRETQYF	TGTGCCAGCAGCTCCACTGAGGGCCGGGAGACCCAGTACTTC
TRBV28	TRBD1	-	TRBJ1-2	CASSSGQGATYGYTF	TGTGCCAGCAGTTCAGGACAGGGGGCGACCTATGGCTACACCTTC
TRBV5-1	-	many	TRBJ1-5	CASSWAGNSNQPQHF	TGCGCCAGCAGCTGGGCGGGGAATAGCAATCAGCCCCAGCATTTT
TRBV7-2	-	-	TRBJ1-4	CASSGHGGNEKLFF	TGTGCCAGCAGTGGACACGGCGGTAATGAAAAACTGTTTTTT
TRBV14	-	many	TRBJ1-1	CASSQDHLRAFF	TGTGCCAGCAGCCAAGACCACCTGCGAGCTTTCTTT
TRBV29-1	-	many	TRBJ1-1	CSVGGIGTEAFF	TGCAGCGTTGGAGGAATAGGCACTGAAGCTTTCTTT
TRBV2	-	many	TRBJ2-7	CASSERAYEQYF	TGTGCCAGCAGTGAAAGGGCCTACGAGCAGTACTTC
TRBV2	TRBD1	-	TRBJ2-7	CASSGGSRDRSYEQYF	TGTGCCAGCAGTGGCGGGTCCCGGGACAGGTCTTACGAGCAGTACTTC
TRBV28	-	-	TRBJ1-5	CASRGWGGSQPQHF	TGTGCCAGCAGAGGGTGGGGGGGCTCTCAGCCCCAGCATTTT
TRBV20-1	-	-	TRBJ2-7	CSASKGRSNHEQYF	TGCAGTGCTAGTAAAGGGCGGAGCAACCACGAGCAGTACTTC
TRBV5-1	-	few	TRBJ2-7	CASSPDGTGEQQYF	TGCGCCAGCAGCCCTGACGGGACGGGGGAGCAGCAGTACTTC
TRBV7-2	-	few	TRBJ2-2	CASSHPGHLNTGELFF	TGTGCCAGCAGTCATCCGGGACACCTGAACACCGGGGAGCTGTTTTTT